The clone carrying this TCR beta chain has only a few counts. What it binds is unknown. Cryopreserved PBMCs supplied about 2 micrograms of genomic DNA for TCR beta libraries. These data are taken from a study of cytotoxic CD8 clonotypes in ibrutinib-treated CLL. Overall study context: Sequencing produced an average of 255,043 productive templates and approximately 100,000 productive rearrangements per sample.

The table came from immunoSEQ multiplex PCR; TCRdb's copy has only in-frame clones and leaves some out. The sample includes around 310,000 clones, about 80% of them seen just once. This CDR3 comprises 11 residues. Whole-study findings and limits: Public clonotypes proved infrequent, and on treatment they shrank or remained steady. Upon ibrutinib response clonality rose, and upon progression it fell back toward baseline.

The chain recombines TRBV12-2 with TRBJ2-7. TRBV12-2 is termed a pseudogene. Sequences were derived from PBMCs, sampled before ibrutinib treatment. The sequence came from a human donor with chronic lymphocytic leukemia. Here the CDR3 reads CARNSSYEQYF. DNA for the CDR3: TGTGCAAGGAATTCCTCCTACGAGCAGTACTTC.